These T cell receptor beta chains were read from a single sample in a study of blood T cell repertoires in COVID-19. TCRdb keeps only in-frame clones here, not all; method: immunoSEQ multiplex PCR. The sample consists of 95,000 to 150,000 clones, 85% to 90% of them appearing once. Sample: peripheral blood. The receptors stem from a woman older than 75 with COVID-19, enrolled during active disease. Both conserved end residues are part of each CDR3. Fields, in order: CDR3 DNA, CDR3 protein, V gene, D gene, clone size, J gene. The D gene is left open where the match is weak. Expanded clones get a size class; other rows say once, few or many, or leave the size out.

CDR3 DNA: TGCGCCAGCAGCCTGACGGGGATCCCCACAGATACGCAGTATTTT
CDR3 protein: CASSLTGIPTDTQYF
V gene: TRBV4-3
D gene: NA
clone size: NA
J gene: TRBJ2-3

CDR3 DNA: TGCGCCAGCAGCTTGGGAGGGCTTGGCACAGATACGCAGTATTTT
CDR3 protein: CASSLGGLGTDTQYF
V gene: TRBV5-1
D gene: NA
clone size: NA
J gene: TRBJ2-3

CDR3 DNA: TGCAGCGCCTTCTCTATGTCCTACGAGCAGTACTTC
CDR3 protein: CSAFSMSYEQYF
V gene: TRBV29-1
D gene: NA
clone size: NA
J gene: TRBJ2-7

CDR3 DNA: TGTGCCAGTTGTGCCCCGGGCAGGGGGCCAGAAGGCTACACCTTC
CDR3 protein: CASCAPGRGPEGYTF
V gene: TRBV28
D gene: TRBD1
clone size: NA
J gene: TRBJ1-2

CDR3 DNA: TGTGCCAGCAGGACCGGGACAGGGTCCTACGAGCAGTACTTC
CDR3 protein: CASRTGTGSYEQYF
V gene: TRBV2
D gene: TRBD1
clone size: few
J gene: TRBJ2-7

CDR3 DNA: TGTGCCAGCAGCCTTACCGGGACTAACACCGGGGAGCTGTTTTTT
CDR3 protein: CASSLTGTNTGELFF
V gene: TRBV7-8
D gene: NA
clone size: NA
J gene: TRBJ2-2

CDR3 DNA: TGTGCCAGCAGCCTTCGGACTAGCGGGAGCACAGATACGCAGTATTTT
CDR3 protein: CASSLRTSGSTDTQYF
V gene: TRBV5-4
D gene: TRBD2
clone size: NA
J gene: TRBJ2-3

CDR3 DNA: TGCAGCGTCCTGGACAGGGTAAACCAAGAGACCCAGTACTTC
CDR3 protein: CSVLDRVNQETQYF
V gene: TRBV29-1
D gene: TRBD1
clone size: NA
J gene: TRBJ2-5

CDR3 DNA: TGTGCCAGCAGCCCCGAACAGTTCAAGAACAATGAGCAGTTCTTC
CDR3 protein: CASSPEQFKNNEQFF
V gene: TRBV5-5
D gene: NA
clone size: few
J gene: TRBJ2-1

CDR3 DNA: TGTGCCAGCAGCCGACCTAGCGGGAGGAACAATGAGCAGTTCTTC
CDR3 protein: CASSRPSGRNNEQFF
V gene: TRBV3-1/TRBV3-2
D gene: TRBD2
clone size: NA
J gene: TRBJ2-1

CDR3 DNA: TGCAGCGAGACAACTAGCGGGAGCACAGATACGCAGTATTTT
CDR3 protein: CSETTSGSTDTQYF
V gene: TRBV29-1
D gene: TRBD2
clone size: NA
J gene: TRBJ2-3

CDR3 DNA: TGTGCCAGCAGTTTACCCTACTACGAGCAGTACTTC
CDR3 protein: CASSLPYYEQYF
V gene: TRBV27
D gene: NA
clone size: NA
J gene: TRBJ2-7

CDR3 DNA: TGCAGCGTGACCGGGGTCGCGGTTGAGACCCAGTACTTC
CDR3 protein: CSVTGVAVETQYF
V gene: TRBV29-1
D gene: NA
clone size: once
J gene: TRBJ2-5

CDR3 DNA: TGTGCCAGTACCGACCTGAGCGGGGCGTCAGGGCTGGGCTATGGCTACACCTTC
CDR3 protein: CASTDLSGASGLGYGYTF
V gene: TRBV19
D gene: NA
clone size: NA
J gene: TRBJ1-2

CDR3 DNA: TGTGCCAGCAGCCACGCCTGGCACTTAGCGGGGCACACTGGGGCCAACGTCCTGACTTTC
CDR3 protein: CASSHAWHLAGHTGANVLTF
V gene: TRBV5-4
D gene: TRBD2
clone size: NA
J gene: TRBJ2-6

CDR3 DNA: TGTGCCAGCAGTGGACAGGGAGATTCCGAGCAGTACTTC
CDR3 protein: CASSGQGDSEQYF
V gene: TRBV28
D gene: TRBD1
clone size: NA
J gene: TRBJ2-7

CDR3 DNA: TGTGCCAGCAGCGTAGAATACTCCGATGAGCAGTTCTTC
CDR3 protein: CASSVEYSDEQFF
V gene: TRBV9
D gene: NA
clone size: NA
J gene: TRBJ2-1

CDR3 DNA: TGTGCCAGCAGTTCTAGGCGGCCCCAGCATTTT
CDR3 protein: CASSSRRPQHF
V gene: TRBV28
D gene: NA
clone size: NA
J gene: TRBJ1-5

CDR3 DNA: TGTGCCAGCTCACCACCAAACAGGGGCTATGAAAAACTGTTTTTT
CDR3 protein: CASSPPNRGYEKLFF
V gene: TRBV18
D gene: TRBD1
clone size: NA
J gene: TRBJ1-4

CDR3 DNA: TGTGCCAGCAGGGAGGGGAGCACTGAAGCTTTCTTT
CDR3 protein: CASREGSTEAFF
V gene: TRBV25-1
D gene: NA
clone size: NA
J gene: TRBJ1-1

CDR3 DNA: TGTGCCAGCAGCCGTTCAACGGGAGGCTACACCTTC
CDR3 protein: CASSRSTGGYTF
V gene: TRBV7-2
D gene: NA
clone size: NA
J gene: TRBJ1-2

CDR3 DNA: TGTGCCAGCAGCCTCGACAGATATGGCTACACCTTC
CDR3 protein: CASSLDRYGYTF
V gene: TRBV12-3/TRBV12-4
D gene: NA
clone size: NA
J gene: TRBJ1-2

CDR3 DNA: TGTGCCAGCAGCTCTGATGGGGCGGGAATCTATGGCTACACCTTC
CDR3 protein: CASSSDGAGIYGYTF
V gene: TRBV7-2
D gene: NA
clone size: NA
J gene: TRBJ1-2

CDR3 DNA: TGTGCCATCACCGGAGACAGTGCAGATAAGGCTTTCTTT
CDR3 protein: CAITGDSADKAFF
V gene: TRBV10-3
D gene: NA
clone size: NA
J gene: TRBJ1-1

CDR3 DNA: TGTGCCAGCAGCCAAGACAGGCGCAAGCAGTACTTC
CDR3 protein: CASSQDRRKQYF
V gene: TRBV3-1/TRBV3-2
D gene: NA
clone size: NA
J gene: TRBJ2-7

CDR3 DNA: TGTGCCAGCAGCTTTACCGGGACAGGGGGACGTATCTACACCTTC
CDR3 protein: CASSFTGTGGRIYTF
V gene: TRBV28
D gene: TRBD1
clone size: NA
J gene: TRBJ1-2

CDR3 DNA: TGTGCCAGCAGTAGGGACAGGGGACTGGATGAAAAACTGTTTTTT
CDR3 protein: CASSRDRGLDEKLFF
V gene: TRBV6-5
D gene: TRBD1
clone size: NA
J gene: TRBJ1-4

CDR3 DNA: TGCGCCAGCAGCTTGGACAGGGGTGGCTATGGCTACACCTTC
CDR3 protein: CASSLDRGGYGYTF
V gene: TRBV5-1
D gene: TRBD1
clone size: few
J gene: TRBJ1-2

CDR3 DNA: TGTGCCACCCTGGAGGGGTTCTCTGGAAACACCATATATTTT
CDR3 protein: CATLEGFSGNTIYF
V gene: TRBV28
D gene: NA
clone size: NA
J gene: TRBJ1-3

CDR3 DNA: TGTGCCAGCAGCCAAGCAACTAGCGGGAGGTCCCACGAGCAGTACTTC
CDR3 protein: CASSQATSGRSHEQYF
V gene: TRBV3-1/TRBV3-2
D gene: TRBD2
clone size: NA
J gene: TRBJ2-7

CDR3 DNA: TGTGCCATCAGTTCAAAAGCGGGAGACCTCTACAATGAGCAGTTCTTC
CDR3 protein: CAISSKAGDLYNEQFF
V gene: TRBV10-3
D gene: TRBD2
clone size: few
J gene: TRBJ2-1

CDR3 DNA: TGTGCCAGCAGTTTAACAGGGTGGATGGACCCCAAACAGTACTTC
CDR3 protein: CASSLTGWMDPKQYF
V gene: TRBV28
D gene: NA
clone size: NA
J gene: TRBJ2-7

CDR3 DNA: TGCGCCAGCAGCCTCTCCCCGGACAGAGAAGCTTTCTTT
CDR3 protein: CASSLSPDREAFF
V gene: TRBV5-1
D gene: NA
clone size: NA
J gene: TRBJ1-1

CDR3 DNA: TGTGCCACCAGCACCAGGGTAATGGGCACAGATACGCAGTATTTT
CDR3 protein: CATSTRVMGTDTQYF
V gene: TRBV15
D gene: NA
clone size: NA
J gene: TRBJ2-3

CDR3 DNA: TGTGCCAGCAGCGAAAATCGGTACGAGCAGTACTTC
CDR3 protein: CASSENRYEQYF
V gene: TRBV28
D gene: NA
clone size: NA
J gene: TRBJ2-7

CDR3 DNA: TGTGCCAGCAGCTTAGCGCAGGCCTTTGATACGCAGTATTTT
CDR3 protein: CASSLAQAFDTQYF
V gene: TRBV7-2
D gene: NA
clone size: NA
J gene: TRBJ2-3

CDR3 DNA: TGCGCCAGCAGCTTGTTGGGAGATAGCAATCAGCCCCAGCATTTT
CDR3 protein: CASSLLGDSNQPQHF
V gene: TRBV5-1
D gene: NA
clone size: NA
J gene: TRBJ1-5

CDR3 DNA: TGTGCCAGTAAAGAAGACAGGGTCGCTTTCACTGAAGCTTTCTTT
CDR3 protein: CASKEDRVAFTEAFF
V gene: TRBV27
D gene: TRBD1
clone size: NA
J gene: TRBJ1-1

CDR3 DNA: TGTGCCAGCACTACGACAGGGTATGAAAAACTGTTTTTT
CDR3 protein: CASTTTGYEKLFF
V gene: TRBV6-6
D gene: TRBD1
clone size: NA
J gene: TRBJ1-4

CDR3 DNA: TGTGCCAGCAGTTTTGAGGGAAATCAGCCCCAGCATTTT
CDR3 protein: CASSFEGNQPQHF
V gene: TRBV27
D gene: NA
clone size: NA
J gene: TRBJ1-5

CDR3 DNA: TGTGCCACCAGTGGGACAGGAGGTGACACCGGGGAGCTGTTTTTT
CDR3 protein: CATSGTGGDTGELFF
V gene: TRBV24-1
D gene: TRBD1
clone size: NA
J gene: TRBJ2-2

CDR3 DNA: TGTGCCAGCAGTTTGGACAGGGGCACAGATACGCAGTATTTT
CDR3 protein: CASSLDRGTDTQYF
V gene: TRBV28
D gene: TRBD1
clone size: NA
J gene: TRBJ2-3

CDR3 DNA: TGTGCCAGCAGTTTAGGACTAGCGGGAGTGGTGCAGTTCTTC
CDR3 protein: CASSLGLAGVVQFF
V gene: TRBV27
D gene: TRBD2
clone size: NA
J gene: TRBJ2-1

CDR3 DNA: TGTGCCAGCAGTTTACTGAGCCAGCCCCAGCATTTT
CDR3 protein: CASSLLSQPQHF
V gene: TRBV28
D gene: NA
clone size: NA
J gene: TRBJ1-5

CDR3 DNA: TGTGCCAGCAGCTTAGAGTCAGGCCCCTACAATGAGCAGTTCTTC
CDR3 protein: CASSLESGPYNEQFF
V gene: TRBV7-2
D gene: NA
clone size: NA
J gene: TRBJ2-1

CDR3 DNA: TGTGCCAGCCGATCTACAGGGGGCGCCCCGGGGACTGAAGCTTTCTTT
CDR3 protein: CASRSTGGAPGTEAFF
V gene: TRBV6-4
D gene: TRBD1
clone size: NA
J gene: TRBJ1-1

CDR3 DNA: TGTGCCAGCAGTTCCACAGGGGGCCCCTACGAGCAGTACTTC
CDR3 protein: CASSSTGGPYEQYF
V gene: TRBV6-5
D gene: TRBD1
clone size: NA
J gene: TRBJ2-7

CDR3 DNA: TGTGCCAGCAGCCTCGGAGGGGGCGTCGAAAAACTGTTTTTT
CDR3 protein: CASSLGGGVEKLFF
V gene: TRBV9
D gene: TRBD1
clone size: NA
J gene: TRBJ1-4

CDR3 DNA: TGTGCCAGCAGTTTTCGGCCGACTGCCGGCCACTACGAGCAGTACTTC
CDR3 protein: CASSFRPTAGHYEQYF
V gene: TRBV27
D gene: NA
clone size: few
J gene: TRBJ2-7

CDR3 DNA: TGTGCCATCAGTGAATTCGCGGGAGGCTACAATGAGCAGTTCTTC
CDR3 protein: CAISEFAGGYNEQFF
V gene: TRBV10-3
D gene: TRBD2
clone size: NA
J gene: TRBJ2-1

CDR3 DNA: TGTGCCGCGGGGGCATCCTACGAGCAGTACTTC
CDR3 protein: CAAGASYEQYF
V gene: TRBV6-6
D gene: NA
clone size: once
J gene: TRBJ2-7

CDR3 DNA: TGTGCCAGCAGCTTAGCGGGAGCTAGCACAGATACGCAGTATTTT
CDR3 protein: CASSLAGASTDTQYF
V gene: TRBV11-2
D gene: NA
clone size: NA
J gene: TRBJ2-3

CDR3 DNA: TGTGCCAGCAGTCTAAACCACAGGGATTCACCCCTCCACTTT
CDR3 protein: CASSLNHRDSPLHF
V gene: TRBV6-5
D gene: NA
clone size: NA
J gene: TRBJ1-6

CDR3 DNA: TGTGCCAGCTCACCGGGGGCGGCGGGAGGGATCGAGCAGTACTTC
CDR3 protein: CASSPGAAGGIEQYF
V gene: TRBV18
D gene: TRBD2
clone size: few
J gene: TRBJ2-7

CDR3 DNA: TGCGCCAGCGGACCAGGGGGGAACACTGAAGCTTTCTTT
CDR3 protein: CASGPGGNTEAFF
V gene: TRBV5-1
D gene: TRBD1
clone size: once
J gene: TRBJ1-1